This TCR beta chain was captured by sequencing in a study of cytomegalovirus exposure and HLA in healthy donors. As concerns this clone: Its cognate antigen is unknown.

The donors formed part of the roughly 120-subject validation cohort, distinct from the approximately 670-subject first cohort. Study results and limitations: More than 150 TCR beta chains were listed as cytomegalovirus-associated. First-cohort TCR clusters tended to co-occur in the approximately 120 validation repertoires, a later analysis found.

Sequenced by immunoSEQ multiplex PCR; TCRdb stores in-frame clones only, minus some. Among around 70,000 clones, roughly 92% were seen once, and the ten largest hold roughly 0.6%. Germline V gene lookup returns CDR1 MDHEN and CDR2 SYDVKM. The V end was cut by 1 base, the J end by 3 bases, with 9 bases between. The CDR3 runs to 14 residues. The sample consisted of PBMCs. This TCR was sampled from a woman aged 18-29 years in good health and CMV-seronegative. This chain joins TRBV28 and TRBJ1-1, with TRBD1 as a possible D gene (5 bases). The DNA for the CDR3 is TGTGCCAGCAGTTTATCGGCAGGGTACACTGAAGCTTTCTTT. It translates to CASSLSAGYTEAFF. Combining the CDR3 with reference TRBV28 and TRBJ1-1 gives the whole variable domain DVKVTQSSRYLVKRTGEKVFLECVQDMDHENMFWYRQDPGLGLRLIYFSYDVKMKEKGDIPEGYSVSREKKERFSLILESASTNQTSMYLCASSLSAGYTEAFFGQGTRLTVV.